This T cell receptor (beta chain) was retrieved from a study of blood T cells in healthy people across ages (dated by TCRdb to between 2014 and 2017). General notes on the study: In model experiments, template switching captured roughly one uniquely barcoded TCR beta cDNA molecule for every two T cells. The study measured age-related changes in TCR beta repertoire diversity using deep sequencing normalized with unique cDNA molecular identifiers. The donors were split into four age groups: young (average 16 years), middle-aged (39), aged (more than 60) and long-lived (approximately 80). Using the same blood draw, the study looked at two additional independent replicas of 1 million unique cDNA reads for two donors, one aged 18 to 29 and the other aged 80 or older. To avoid experimental bias, donors of different ages were spread randomly across the sequencing lanes.

The donors were roughly 40 Caucasian individuals from Russia, aged roughly 6 to 100 years, who were systemically healthy. Each donor gave around 9 milliliters of peripheral blood, collected into EDTA-treated Vacutainer tubes. PBMCs were isolated by Ficoll-Paque density-gradient centrifugation, with at least 7 million obtained per sample. Total RNA, at least 6 micrograms per sample, was extracted from PBMCs with Trizol reagent. Naive CD45RAhigh/CD27high T cell percentages were measured by flow cytometry on a PBMC aliquot from every donor. Libraries were made using 5' RACE. The sequencer listed for this sample is Illumina HiSeq 2500. The second PCR ran for about 6 to 12 cycles and used a J-beta primer mix along with a sample-barcoded 5' primer. Each TCR beta cDNA molecule received a unique molecular identifier from a template-switch 5' adaptor carrying 12 random nucleotides. Each sample yielded at least 2.5 million CDR3-containing paired-end reads. All of the RNA was converted into first-strand cDNA using the Mint cDNA synthesis kit, with a TRBC-specific oligonucleotide serving as the primer. After uracil-DNA glycosylase treatment, a first 18-cycle PCR used universal primers M1SS and BC2_uni_R on all cDNA. In the original analysis: Normalization of each sample was performed by random selection of 1 million high-quality reads, each carrying a distinct molecular identifier. Reads with shared molecular identifiers were discarded instead of being binned into consensus sequences. MiTCR, with a Q25 quality threshold and the strictest error-elimination algorithm, was used for CDR3 identification, clonotype clustering and error correction. A nonparametric unseen species model with Euler transformation was used to estimate a lower bound on total TCR beta diversity. The raw public data were reprocessed by TCRdb itself: fastp quality trimming at Q25, MiXCR clonotype calling, in-frame beta chains only. Identical CDR3 protein sequences are pooled into one entry, listed with their most common genes and DNA. The V and J calls here are based on TCRdb, not the publication. Counted in this sample were 600,000 or so distinct CDR3 sequences; around 20% of them appeared once. The top ten constitute 3.5% to 4% of the sample.

The CDR3 holds 14 amino acids from the cysteine to the phenylalanine. Only CDR3 DNA is held: 42 bases, read in frame from base 1. V gives up 10 bases and J gives up 5 bases, and the segment between their germline ends measures 17 bases. In the germline V gene, CDR1 corresponds to SNHLY and CDR2 to FYNNEI. Overall results and qualifications from the work: Estimates of total diversity based on one million sequenced T cells were considered lower bounds and underestimates. Because the CMV infection status of the donors was unknown, age-related changes in expanded clonotypes may potentially have been confounded. Compared with the aged group, more naive CD4+ T cells, fewer expanded clones and increased TCR diversity were shown by the long-lived group, suggesting age selection. Observed TCR beta diversity correlated strongly with the percentage of naive T cells measured by flow cytometry. Because profiling used bulk unsorted PBMCs, naive and antigen-experienced compartments could not be compared conclusively. As age increased, observed TCR beta diversity per million T cells dropped in a roughly linear way, and a significant reduction was already evident by age about 36.

In regard to this clonotype: Its cognate antigen has yet to be identified. Per-base qualities were not stored, and no clone one base away is much larger.

Rearrangement joined TRBV2 to TRBJ2-2, and the D gene may be TRBD1, 6 bases matching. The receptor was isolated from a man in his sixties or seventies in good health. Sequencing was carried out using blood. The CDR3 protein: CATGTTGRTGELFF. The DNA sequence is given as TGTGCCACCGGGACAACGGGCAGAACCGGGGAGCTGTTTTTT.